The clone carrying this T cell receptor (beta chain) was seen a handful of times. The antigen is unknown. This sample was taken from a study of T-cell memory formation after mild COVID-19. Study overall: TCR clusters largely stayed donor specific. General study findings and limits: A subset of responding clones appeared in pre-infection memory, suggesting cross-reactive memory joined.

TCRdb processed the 5' RACE reads anew with MiXCR; each CDR3 protein has one entry. The sample carries 540,000 or so distinct CDR3 sequences, 20% recorded once. CDR3 length equals 12 residues. V was shortened by 0 bases and J by 10 bases, with 12 bases between the two germline ends. The germline V gene has CDR1 GTSNPN and CDR2 SVGIG (reference sequence). The J gene is TRBJ1-1, the V gene TRBV30; D is undetermined. The TCR sequence derives from an adult woman who had mild COVID-19 (a few samples of this study predate the infection). Cell type and time point are not known. The sequenced sample consisted of PBMCs or a T cell subset sorted from them (not recorded which). The CDR3 spells CAWSVANRLAFF. CDR3 sequence (DNA): TGTGCCTGGAGTGTGGCGAACCGATTAGCTTTCTTT.